Described below is a single T cell receptor beta chain sequence and its context. What it binds is unknown. This record comes from a study of CXCR3-negative and CXCR3-positive naive CD8 T cells. Study-wide results and limits: Researchers report CXCR3 expression partially decreased after cryopreservation, with fresh PBMCs used in most assays. TRB CDR3s were more hydrophobic in CXCR3-positive than in CXCR3-negative naive cells. Diversity in memory CD8+ cells fell much lower than the comparably high levels seen in both naive subsets.

CDR3 length: 13 residues. Per the germline V gene, CDR1 is LGHDT and CDR2 is YNNKEL (reference sequence). 5' RACE that incorporated UMI labels was used to prepare the TRB cDNA libraries. TCRdb reprocessed the 5' RACE reads and stores each CDR3 protein as one record, lacking DNA. Its clone listing holds 150,000 or so distinct CDR3 sequences. Investigators sorted each CD8+ T cell subset in triplicate, taking around 290,000 cells each time. The sequence derives from a human donor in good health. Some clones in this sample may be carry-over from other donors' samples. Source material: naive CXCR3+ CD8+ T cells from blood. The subset here: CD45RO-CCR7+CD27+CD95- naive CD8+ T cells expressing CXCR3 (TNR3+). The genes are TRBV3-1 and TRBJ1-1. The CDR3 spells CASSYARDTEAFF.